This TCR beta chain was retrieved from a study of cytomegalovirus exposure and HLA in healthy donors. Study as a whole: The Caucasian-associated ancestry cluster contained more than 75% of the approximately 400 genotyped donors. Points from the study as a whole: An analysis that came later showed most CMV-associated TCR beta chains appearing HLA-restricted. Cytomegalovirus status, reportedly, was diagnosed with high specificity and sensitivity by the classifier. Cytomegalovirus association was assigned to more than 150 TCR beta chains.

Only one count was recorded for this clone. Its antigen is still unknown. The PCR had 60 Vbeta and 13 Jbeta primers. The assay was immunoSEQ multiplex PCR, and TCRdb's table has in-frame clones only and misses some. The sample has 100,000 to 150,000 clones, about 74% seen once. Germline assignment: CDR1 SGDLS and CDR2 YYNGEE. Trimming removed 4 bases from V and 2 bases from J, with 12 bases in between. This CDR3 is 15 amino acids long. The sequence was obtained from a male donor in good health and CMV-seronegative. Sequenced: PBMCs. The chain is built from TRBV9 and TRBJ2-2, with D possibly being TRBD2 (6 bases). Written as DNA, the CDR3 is TGTGCCAGCAGCCCCCAGGGAGGTAACACCGGGGAGCTGTTTTTT. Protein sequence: CASSPQGGNTGELFF.